This T cell receptor beta chain was identified in a study of neurological immune-mediated disorders. The CDR3 has 14 residues. The V end was cut by 3 bases, the J end by 1 base, with 9 bases between. This clonotype showed up many times. Antigen unknown. TCRdb used MiXCR to reprocess the 5' RACE reads, holding one entry per CDR3 protein. The table lists over 55,000 distinct CDR3 sequences, approximately 10% of them singletons. Regarding time point: longitudinal time-point 1 (baseline). The unsorted libraries originated from 2 million PBMCs kept at -80 C. The study's findings and limits: Among expanded clones, no CDR3 amino acid sequences were shared across subjects, a pattern suggesting private repertoires in all groups.

This receptor was taken from a man younger than 45 in good health. The sample comprised PBMCs. The chain couples TRBV12-3 or TRBV12-4 to TRBJ1-1, with D unclear. CDR3 in amino acids: CASSLGAENTEAFF. The CDR3, as DNA: TGTGCCAGCAGTTTGGGTGCAGAGAACACTGAAGCTTTCTTT.